The 3 T cell receptor beta chains reported below all come from one sample, sequenced in a study of early T cells in non-severe SARS-CoV-2 infection. TCRdb reanalysed the 5' RACE reads using MiXCR and keeps one entry per CDR3 protein. This sample has about 110,000 distinct CDR3 sequences, with 9% to 14% found just once. Material: whole blood. These receptors all come from an adult who was a healthcare worker with PCR-confirmed SARS-CoV-2 infection or an uninfected control (not recorded which).

The table lists this clonotype with many counts. The chain combines TRBV5-1 with TRBJ2-3; D is unresolved. The CDR3 sequence is 12 residues long. The V gene's germline CDR1 is SGHRS and CDR2 YFSETQ. The V gene lost 1 base and the J gene lost 6 bases, with 6 bases spanning the gap. For the CDR3, the DNA is TGCGCCAGCAGCTTGCCTAGGGATACGCAGTATTTT. This translates into CASSLPRDTQYF. Combining the CDR3 with reference TRBV5-1 and TRBJ2-3 gives the whole variable domain KAGVTQTPRYLIKTRGQQVTLSCSPISGHRSVSWYQQTPGQGLQFLFEYFSETQRNKGNFPGRFSGRQFSNSRSEMNVSTLELGDSALYLCASSLPRDTQYFGPGTRLTVL.

This clonotype was seen at least ten times. CDR3 nucleotides: TGCGCCAGCAGCAGGCTGGCTAGCGGGAACTACAATGAGCAGTTCTTC. Translated: CASSRLASGNYNEQFF. This chain links TRBV5-1 with TRBJ2-1; 9 nucleotides line up with TRBD2. The CDR3 has 16 residues. V shed 4 bases and J 3 bases; nucleotides not matched to a gene: 8. Per the germline V gene, CDR1 is SGHRS and CDR2 is YFSETQ. The whole variable domain, filled in from reference TRBV5-1 and TRBJ2-1, reads KAGVTQTPRYLIKTRGQQVTLSCSPISGHRSVSWYQQTPGQGLQFLFEYFSETQRNKGNFPGRFSGRQFSNSRSEMNVSTLELGDSALYLCASSRLASGNYNEQFFGPGTRLTVL.

This clonotype came up a few times. The CDR3 sequence: CASSYRAHGGNEQFF. DNA for the CDR3: TGTGCCAGCAGTTACAGGGCTCACGGGGGGAATGAGCAGTTCTTC. V is TRBV6-5 and J is TRBJ2-1; the match to TRBD2 covers 7 bases. The CDR3 length is 15 residues. Germline V lookup: CDR1 MNHEY, CDR2 SVGAGI. Losses at the gene ends were 2 bases for V and 7 bases for J; bases not matched to a gene: 8.